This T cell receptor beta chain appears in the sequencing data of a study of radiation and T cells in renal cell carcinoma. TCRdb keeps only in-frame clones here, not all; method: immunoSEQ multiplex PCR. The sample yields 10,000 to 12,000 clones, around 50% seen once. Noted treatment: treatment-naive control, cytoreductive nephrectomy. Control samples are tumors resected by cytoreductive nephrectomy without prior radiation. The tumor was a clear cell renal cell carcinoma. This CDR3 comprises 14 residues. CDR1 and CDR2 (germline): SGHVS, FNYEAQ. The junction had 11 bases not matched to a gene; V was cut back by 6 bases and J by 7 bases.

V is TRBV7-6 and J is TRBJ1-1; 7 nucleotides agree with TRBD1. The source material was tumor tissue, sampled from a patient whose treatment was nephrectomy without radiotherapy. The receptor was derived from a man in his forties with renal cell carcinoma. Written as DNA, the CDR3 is TGTGCCAGCAGTACGACGGGACAGTATAATGAAGCTTTCTTT. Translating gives CASSTTGQYNEAFF.